This T cell receptor beta chain was profiled in a study of blood T cells in healthy people across ages. Whole-study results and caveats: Naive CD4+ cells and diversity were both higher in long-lived donors than in aged donors. TCR beta diversity was tightly associated with the proportion of naive T cells.

A sample-barcoded 5' primer and a J-beta primer mix were used in a second PCR of about 6 to 12 cycles. In TCRdb, the 5' RACE reads were re-called with MiXCR into one record per CDR3 protein. The sample includes about 780,000 distinct CDR3 sequences, 25% to 30% seen only once; the top ten take 3%. As concerns this clonotype: Its antigen is currently unknown.

Trimming removed 3 bases from V and 8 bases from J; junction bases left unmatched: 10. CDR1 SGHKS and CDR2 YYEKEE come from the germline V gene (reference sequence). The CDR3 is made up of 14 amino acids. This sample was also put to use in a study of T cells of mothers and their children. That work adds: No T cell clones of persistent microchimeric origin were detected.

V is TRBV5-5 and J is TRBJ1-2, with 7 bases matching TRBD1. This TCR was sampled from a boy aged 5-17 years in good health. Sequences were obtained from blood. Here the CDR3 reads CASSSRDSLRGYTF. CDR3 sequence (DNA): TGTGCCAGCAGCTCAAGGGACAGCCTAAGGGGCTACACCTTC.